The 31 T cell receptor beta chains below all came from one sample that was sequenced in a study of shared clonotypes between healthy human individuals. The naive CD8 population came from CD45RO-negative cells selected for CCR7, without terminally differentiated effector memory CD45RA+ cells. Repertoires were generated with immunoSEQ multiplex PCR, while TCRdb's copy carries only in-frame clones and drops some. The table records 1.5 million to 2.5 million clones, about 95% of them present only once. Sequenced material: naive CD8+ T cells sorted from blood. All receptors come from a man between 18 and 29 years old in good health.

The chain combines TRBV7-9 with TRBJ1-3, with D perhaps matching TRBD1 (6 bases). CDR1 SEHNR and CDR2 FQNEAQ come from the germline V gene (reference sequence). CDR3 size: 13 residues. The CDR3 region has the DNA TGTGGGCGGACAGCATCCTCTGGAAACACCATATATTTT. Encoded protein: CGRTASSGNTIYF.

This clone showed up just once. This chain links TRBV27 with TRBJ2-4; perhaps D is TRBD1 or TRBD2 (5 bases each). The CDR3 spans 14 residues. Germline V gives CDR1 MNHEY, CDR2 SMNVEV (reference sequence). Trimming pared 6 bases from V and 7 bases from J, leaving 16 bases between. CDR3 DNA sequence: TGTGCCAGCAGCACAACCGGGACGGGGAACATTCAGTACTTC. Amino acid sequence: CASSTTGTGNIQYF.

The count of this clone is one. The chain is built from TRBV5-1 and TRBJ2-5, with D hard to call. V shed 5 bases and J shed 1 base, with 6 bases lying between them. There are 12 residues in the CDR3. The germline gives CDR1 SGHRS, CDR2 YFSETQ. The CDR3 protein is CASRGIQETQYF. The CDR3 coding sequence is TGCGCCAGCAGAGGAATCCAAGAGACCCAGTACTTC.

CDR3 loop: CATSSSPGTSGGHEQFF. The DNA for the CDR3 is TGTGCCACCAGCAGTAGCCCCGGGACTAGCGGGGGCCATGAGCAGTTCTTC. This rearrangement joins TRBV15 to TRBJ2-1; 14 bases are shared with TRBD2. V shed 3 bases, J shed 8 bases, and the junction held 9 bases outside the gene matches. CDR1 LNHNV and CDR2 YYDKDF come from the germline V gene (reference sequence). The CDR3 covers 17 residues.

J is TRBJ2-5 and V is TRBV11-2; 7 nucleotides match TRBD1. The CDR3 totals 17 residues. Per germline, CDR1 SGHAT and CDR2 FQNNGV. Losses at the gene ends were 3 bases for V and 5 bases for J; bases not matched to a gene: 15. CDR3: CASSFPLTGKVRETQYF. CDR3 coding DNA: TGTGCCAGCAGCTTCCCTTTGACAGGGAAGGTGAGGGAGACCCAGTACTTC.

The chain couples TRBV27 to TRBJ2-7; 11 positions match TRBD1. Trimming removed 1 base from V and 0 bases from J; junction bases left unmatched: 2. In germline, CDR1 is MNHEY, CDR2 SMNVEV (reference sequence). The CDR3 contains 16 residues. CDR3 nucleotide sequence: TGTGCCAGCAGTTTATACGGGACAGGGGGCTCCTACGAGCAGTACTTC. Translation gives CASSLYGTGGSYEQYF.

Concerning this clone itself: The sample contains more than one DNA sequence encoding this CDR3. The chain employs TRBV27 and TRBJ2-1; TRBD1 is a possible D gene (7 bases). Per germline, CDR1 MNHEY and CDR2 SMNVEV (reference sequence). The CDR3 extends over 14 amino acids. Trimming stripped 3 bases from V and 6 bases from J, with 12 bases between. In DNA form, the CDR3 reads TGTGCCAGCAGTTTGAGACAGGGAGGCAATGAGCAGTTCTTC. Translated: CASSLRQGGNEQFF.

The rearrangement joins TRBV7-6 to TRBJ2-1, with D perhaps TRBD1 (6 bases). Germline CDR1 is SGHVS and CDR2 is FNYEAQ. There are 16 residues in the CDR3. Trimming left V 7 bases short and J 7 bases short, with 23 bases between. The CDR3 region has the DNA TGTGCCAGCACCCTTACCGGGGACAATGCTGTGAATGAGCAGTTCTTC. Residues: CASTLTGDNAVNEQFF.

The V call is TRBV7-9, the J call TRBJ2-7; D possibly corresponds to TRBD2 (5 bases). The CDR3 runs to 14 residues. Germline values: CDR1 SEHNR, CDR2 FQNEAQ (reference sequence). Deletions cut 4 bases from V and 2 bases from J, with 12 bases between. As DNA, the CDR3 is TGTGCCAGCAGCTCCCCTGTGCGGGCCTACGAGCAGTACTTC. Protein product: CASSSPVRAYEQYF.

A remark on this clone: Other nucleotide sequences in the sample specify the same CDR3. The chain uses TRBV4-1 and TRBJ1-1; possible D gene TRBD1, 5 bases. The CDR3 runs to 13 residues. The V end lost 3 bases, the J end lost 0 bases, and 5 bases lay between the germline ends. Germline loops: CDR1 MGHRA, CDR2 YSYEKL. CDR3 sequence (DNA): TGCGCCAGCAGCCAGACAGTGAACACTGAAGCTTTCTTT. This encodes CASSQTVNTEAFF.

The rearrangement uses TRBV4-1 and TRBJ2-3; 8 positions agree with TRBD2. The CDR3 spans 15 residues. The junction had 7 bases not matched to a gene; V was cut back by 3 bases and J by 5 bases. The germline CDR1 and CDR2 sequences are MGHRA and YSYEKL. CDR3 DNA: TGCGCCAGCAGCCAGACTAGCGCCTCCGTAGATACGCAGTATTTT. Translating gives CASSQTSASVDTQYF.

The gene calls are TRBV11-2 and TRBJ2-5; D may be TRBD1 (6 bases). CDR1 SGHAT and CDR2 FQNNGV come from the germline V gene. The germline V and J ends were trimmed by 5 bases and 1 base, with 11 bases remaining between them. This CDR3 has 14 residues. The CDR3 DNA follows: TGTGCCAGCAGCGAACAGGGTCTCCAAGAGACCCAGTACTTC. It specifies CASSEQGLQETQYF.

The chain uses TRBV19 and TRBJ2-7; the D call may be TRBD1 or TRBD2 (5 bases each). V lost 7 bases and J 1 base, leaving 14 bases between the germline ends. Looked up from germline, CDR1 is LNHDA and CDR2 is SQIVND (reference sequence). This CDR3 has 14 amino acids. The CDR3 region has the DNA TGTGCCAGTAAGCCCCGGGGCCTTTCCTACGAGCAGTACTTC. Protein sequence: CASKPRGLSYEQYF.

The chain recombines TRBV2 with TRBJ2-5; 8 bases are a match to TRBD1. With V trimmed by 5 bases and J by 4 bases, 9 bases remained unmatched. This CDR3 comprises 15 residues. The germline CDR1 and CDR2 sequences are SNHLY and FYNNEI. The CDR3 region is CASSTTGAVGETQYF. Written as DNA, the CDR3 is TGTGCCAGCAGTACGACAGGGGCCGTGGGAGAGACCCAGTACTTC.

The chain combines TRBV29-1 with TRBJ2-7; 12 bases match TRBD2. Trimming removed 2 bases from V and 1 base from J; junction bases left unmatched: 3. The CDR3 consists of 15 residues. Germline CDR1 reads SQVTM; CDR2 reads ANQGSEA. CDR3 nucleotide sequence: TGCAGCGTTGAAAGACTAGCGGGAGATTCCTACGAGCAGTACTTC. As protein: CSVERLAGDSYEQYF.

The chain joins TRBV6-1 to TRBJ1-4; D is ambiguous. The V end was cut by 4 bases, the J end by 5 bases, with 17 bases between. Germline V gene sequence: CDR1 MNHNS, CDR2 SASEGT. The CDR3 runs 16 residues. As DNA, the CDR3 is TGTGCCAGCAGTGTGGTTAATTTGTCAGAGAATGAAAAACTGTTTTTT. It translates to CASSVVNLSENEKLFF.

V usage is TRBV10-2 and J usage is TRBJ1-5, with TRBD1 matching over 8 bases. Per the germline V gene, CDR1 is WSHSY and CDR2 is SAAADI. Trimming took 6 bases from V and 6 from J; bases not matched to a gene: 4. This CDR3 has 13 residues. The CDR3, as DNA: TGCGCCAGCAGCACAGGGGGGGCTCAGCCCCAGCATTTT. It specifies CASSTGGAQPQHF.

The chain is built from TRBV27 and TRBJ2-5, with 7 bases aligning to TRBD2. Germline V gene lookup returns CDR1 MNHEY and CDR2 SMNVEV (reference sequence). The ends lost 6 bases at V and 2 bases at J; junction bases unmatched: 3. The CDR3 runs to 13 residues. CDR3 protein: CASRGGNQETQYF. In nucleotides, the CDR3 is TGTGCCAGCAGGGGGGGGAATCAAGAGACCCAGTACTTC.

The chain carries TRBV19 and TRBJ2-7; TRBD2 might be the D (6 bases). Trimming cost V 3 bases and J 2 bases, with 14 bases left between them. CDR3 length: 15 residues. CDR1 LNHDA and CDR2 SQIVND come from the germline V gene (reference sequence). CDR3 protein: CASSIGGLGAYEQYF. The DNA of the CDR3 is TGTGCCAGTAGTATCGGGGGTCTAGGGGCCTACGAGCAGTACTTC.

CDR3 sequence reads: CASSTGLYEQYF. DNA for the CDR3: TGTGCCAGCAGCACAGGGCTCTACGAGCAGTACTTC. This sequence joins TRBV6-5 and TRBJ2-7, with D possibly being TRBD1 (6 bases). This CDR3 comprises 12 residues. Trimming stripped 6 bases from V and 3 bases from J, with 9 bases between. Germline V gene lookup returns CDR1 MNHEY and CDR2 SVGAGI.

This clone was recorded only once. This chain uses TRBV2 with TRBJ1-4, with D unclear. This CDR3 is built from 14 residues. CDR1 and CDR2 from the germline V gene are SNHLY and FYNNEI. Trimming removed 3 bases from V and 8 bases from J, with 13 bases in between. CDR3 amino acids: CASSDPGLGEKLFF. In nucleotides, the CDR3 is TGTGCCAGCAGTGATCCCGGGCTGGGCGAAAAACTGTTTTTT.

The CDR3 DNA is TGTGCCAGCAGCGTAGGATGGGACAGGGATTCACCCCTCCACTTT. It translates to CASSVGWDRDSPLHF. The chain employs TRBV9 and TRBJ1-6, with 9 bases identical to TRBD1. This CDR3 spans 15 amino acids. Trimming removed 0 bases from V and 8 bases from J; junction bases left unmatched: 3. Looked up from germline, CDR1 is SGDLS and CDR2 is YYNGEE.

The CDR3 loop is CASSAGLAEPSSYNEQFF. Written as DNA, the CDR3 is TGTGCCAGCAGCGCGGGACTAGCGGAGCCGAGCTCCTACAATGAGCAGTTCTTC. The rearrangement links TRBV9 to TRBJ2-1, with 11 positions matching TRBD2. The CDR3 is 18 residues long. The trim removed 3 bases at V and 0 bases at J, leaving 8 bases unmatched. Germline V gene sequence: CDR1 SGDLS, CDR2 YYNGEE.

A word on this clone: Other DNA sequences in this specimen translate into the identical CDR3. The chain links TRBV6-6 to TRBJ2-3, with 8 bases identical to TRBD2. This CDR3 region has 14 residues. Germline CDR1 reads MNHNY; CDR2 reads SVGAGI (reference sequence). V shed 5 bases, J shed 1 base, and the junction held 2 bases outside the gene matches. The CDR3 DNA reads as TGTGCCAGCAGTCCGACTAGCGGCACAGATACGCAGTATTTT. This sequence encodes CASSPTSGTDTQYF.

This chain connects TRBV10-2 to TRBJ2-1; the match to TRBD2 covers 10 bases. The germline CDR1 and CDR2 sequences are WSHSY and SAAADI. Germline trimming cut 6 bases from V and 8 bases from J; bases unmatched to any gene: 13. CDR3 length: 16 amino acids. As DNA, the CDR3 is TGCGCCAGCAGCGTACCCGGGACTAGCGAGTTCGATGAGCAGTTCTTC. Translating gives CASSVPGTSEFDEQFF.

The chain has TRBV7-9 and TRBJ2-5, with 16 positions matching TRBD2. Germline loops: CDR1 SEHNR, CDR2 FQNEAQ (reference sequence). The CDR3 is made up of 16 amino acids. Losses at the gene ends were 5 bases for V and 5 bases for J; bases not matched to a gene: 5. The CDR3 sequence: CASSAGLAGGPETQYF. The CDR3 bases are TGTGCCAGCAGCGCGGGACTAGCGGGGGGGCCCGAGACCCAGTACTTC.

V and J are TRBV7-9 and TRBJ2-7, with D perhaps TRBD1 (6 bases). Germline V gene data show CDR1 as SEHNR and CDR2 as FQNEAQ (reference sequence). Trimming shortened V by 6 bases and J by 1 base, and 13 bases separated the two germline ends. This CDR3 comprises 14 residues. This chain's CDR3 is CASSTTGQSYEQYF. The CDR3 region has the DNA TGTGCCAGCAGTACCACAGGACAGTCCTACGAGCAGTACTTC.

The V call is TRBV27, the J call TRBJ1-2; D uncertain. Germline CDR1 MNHEY, CDR2 SMNVEV (reference sequence). Trimming stripped 6 bases from V and 1 base from J, with 21 bases between. The CDR3 covers 17 residues. In DNA, the CDR3 is TGTGCCAGCAGCCCCCTCGACCCCCGTAAGGTTAACTATGGCTACACCTTC. Protein sequence: CASSPLDPRKVNYGYTF.

This sequence joins TRBV30 and TRBJ1-1, with 9 bases aligning to TRBD1. J lost 6 bases, V lost 3 bases, and 11 bases had no gene match. CDR1 and CDR2 (germline): GTSNPN, SVGIG (reference sequence). The CDR3 has 15 amino acids. Here the CDR3 reads CAWSHSGQGFPEAFF. The CDR3 DNA sequence: TGTGCCTGGAGCCACTCAGGACAGGGGTTCCCTGAAGCTTTCTTT.

The rearrangement uses TRBV6-1 and TRBJ2-2; 7 bases map to TRBD2. With V trimmed by 10 bases and J by 1 base, 6 bases remained unmatched. This CDR3 has 14 amino acids. CDR1 and CDR2 from the germline V gene are MNHNS and SASEGT. As DNA, the CDR3 is TGTGCCATATTAACTAGCGAGAACACCGGGGAGCTGTTTTTT. This translates into CAILTSENTGELFF.

The table lists this clone with a few counts. This chain joins TRBV7-9 and TRBJ2-7, with 9 nucleotides matching TRBD1. The CDR3 covers 15 residues. The V gene end was trimmed by 5 bases and the J gene end by 3 bases; junction bases not matched to a gene: 8. Germline CDR1 is SEHNR and CDR2 is FQNEAQ (reference sequence). CDR3 loop: CASSPRWDRVYEQYF. In DNA, the CDR3 is TGTGCCAGCAGCCCCCGGTGGGACAGGGTCTACGAGCAGTACTTC. Based on the CDR3 plus reference TRBV7-9 and TRBJ2-7, the full variable domain is DTGVSQNPRHKITKRGQNVTFRCDPISEHNRLYWYRQTLGQGPEFLTYFQNEAQLEKSRLLSDRFSAERPKGSFSTLEIQRTEQGDSAMYLCASSPRWDRVYEQYFGPGTRLTVT.